This entry describes one T cell receptor (beta chain). J was trimmed by 8 bases and V by 2 bases; bases with no gene match: 7. The germline V gene encodes CDR1 MNHEY and CDR2 SMNVEV (reference sequence). This CDR3 contains 15 residues. This sample was taken from a study of blood T cell repertoires in COVID-19. About the research overall: Some COVID-19 samples were acute and others convalescent; all came from the United States, Italy and Spain. In each case, the material was cDNA or gDNA derived from T cells, B-cell-depleted T cells, or PBMCs.

In the original analysis: Reference gene primer amplification yielded estimated nucleated cell counts. Libraries were prepared by immunoSEQ multiplex PCR; TCRdb keeps only in-frame clonotypes and omits some of them. The D gene and trimming were derived from the DNA, and the V and J assignments and clone size from that table. The profile shows fewer than 90,000 clones, about 80% of them singletons. V and J are TRBV27 and TRBJ1-2; 11 nucleotides line up with TRBD1. The clonotype comes from a human donor in a cohort sampled during active COVID-19. Sample: peripheral blood. The CDR3 is CASSLGGQGVGGYTF. In nucleotides, the CDR3 is TGTGCCAGCAGTTTAGGGGGACAGGGGGTAGGGGGCTACACCTTC.